The 26 T cell receptor beta chains in this list originate from one sample, sequenced in a study of cytomegalovirus exposure and HLA in healthy donors (dated by TCRdb to 2017 to 2019). Library creation used the immunoSEQ multiplex PCR assay. The multiplex PCR relied on a mix of 60 forward primers for TCR Vbeta segments and 13 reverse primers for TCR Jbeta segments. In its TCRdb copy, this immuneACCESS table keeps in-frame sequences only and misses some clones. Where compared with another copy, unresolved V genes explain less than half of these, and the others have no known cause. The sample profile shows roughly 190,000 clones; around 80% of them were found once. Together, the top ten hold over 1.5% of the sample. Sequenced input: PBMCs. The receptors were sampled from a man in his forties in good health and CMV-seropositive.

The V gene is TRBV5-6, the J gene TRBJ2-3; TRBD1 aligns across 8 bases. CDR3 length equals 15 residues. J was trimmed by 1 base and V by 2 bases; bases with no gene match: 3. Germline values: CDR1 SGHDT, CDR2 YYEEEE. Here the CDR3 reads CASSFAGGGTDTQYF. In DNA, the CDR3 is TGTGCCAGCAGCTTTGCAGGGGGCGGCACAGATACGCAGTATTTT.

The V call is TRBV5-4, the J call TRBJ2-3; 9 bases fit TRBD1. The V gene's germline CDR1 is SGHNT and CDR2 YYREEE (reference sequence). This CDR3 is built from 15 residues. Trimming removed 4 bases from V and 5 bases from J; junction bases left unmatched: 8. CDR3 loop: CASSPLRTGEDTQYF. DNA for the CDR3: TGTGCCAGCAGCCCCCTGAGGACAGGGGAAGATACGCAGTATTTT.

The V gene is TRBV6-6, the J gene TRBJ1-2; tentative D call: TRBD1 (6 bases). Germline lookup yields CDR1 MNHNY and CDR2 SVGAGI (reference sequence). V lost 2 bases to trimming and J lost 2 bases, with 12 bases between them. This CDR3 region has 15 residues. Here the CDR3 DNA reads TGTGCCAGCAGTTACGGGGCAGGGGTAAACTATGGCTACACCTTC. It specifies CASSYGAGVNYGYTF.

The rearrangement links TRBV7-2 to TRBJ2-7; D is perhaps TRBD2 (6 bases). The CDR3 has 14 amino acids. V was shortened by 1 base and J by 0 bases, with 7 bases between the two germline ends. The germline CDR1 and CDR2 sequences are SGHTA and FQGNSA. The DNA of the CDR3 is TGTGCCAGCAGCTTAGGCGGGGTCTCCTACGAGCAGTACTTC. Amino acid sequence: CASSLGGVSYEQYF.

For this clone: A junction boundary mismatches the germline segment, possibly from a read error. The chain uses TRBV18 and TRBJ2-6; weak D call: TRBD1 (5 bases). Per the germline V gene, CDR1 is KGHSH and CDR2 is LQKENI. The CDR3 length is 15 residues. The CDR3 DNA follows: TGTGCCAGCTCACCAAAAGGGGAAGGGGCCAACGGCCTGACTTTC. This encodes CASSPKGEGANGLTF.

The chain recombines TRBV5-4 with TRBJ2-3, with D possibly matching TRBD1 (5 bases). With 0 bases removed from V and 4 bases from J, the gap between germline ends came to 15 bases. CDR3 length equals 16 residues. The germline V gene has CDR1 SGHNT and CDR2 YYREEE (reference sequence). The CDR3 sequence is CASSLDPGMTPDTQYF. DNA of the CDR3: TGTGCCAGCAGCTTGGATCCAGGGATGACCCCAGATACGCAGTATTTT.

The genes are TRBV7-6 and TRBJ2-5; 8 positions match TRBD1. This CDR3 has 14 residues. Germline trimming cut 4 bases from V and 5 bases from J; bases unmatched to any gene: 6. Germline CDR1 SGHVS, CDR2 FNYEAQ. The CDR3 reads CASSSQYRGETQYF. The CDR3, as DNA: TGTGCCAGCAGCTCCCAATACAGGGGGGAGACCCAGTACTTC.

V and J are TRBV13 and TRBJ2-7; D perhaps matches TRBD1 (6 bases). V was cut by 6 bases and J by 4 bases, with 16 bases left in between. In germline, CDR1 is PRHDT, CDR2 FYEKMQ (reference sequence). CDR3 size: 14 residues. The CDR3 spells CASRDGTSGYEQYF. The CDR3 bases are TGTGCCAGCAGAGACGGGACATCGGGATACGAGCAGTACTTC.

This clone has a single count. V gene TRBV5-6 combines with J gene TRBJ2-1; tentatively, D is TRBD1 (5 bases). The V and J ends lost 3 bases and 6 bases respectively, with 10 bases between them. Looked up from germline, CDR1 is SGHDT and CDR2 is YYEEEE. This CDR3 is built from 13 residues. This chain's CDR3 is CASSSGPGNEQFF. The CDR3 DNA sequence: TGTGCCAGCAGCTCAGGGCCGGGCAATGAGCAGTTCTTC.

The chain employs TRBV30 and TRBJ2-2; no clear D gene. The CDR3 sequence is 12 residues long. V was clipped by 1 base and J by 4 bases, with 4 bases between them. Germline-derived CDR1 and CDR2 are GTSNPN and SVGIG (reference sequence). CDR3 nucleotides: TGTGCCTGGAGTGCCATCACCGGGGAGCTGTTTTTT. Translation: CAWSAITGELFF. Full variable domain (rest looked up from reference TRBV30 and TRBJ2-2): SQTIHQWPATLVQPVGSPLSLECTVEGTSNPNLYWYRQAAGRGLQLLFYSVGIGQISSEVPQNLSASRPQDRQFILSSKKLLLSDSGFYLCAWSAITGELFFGEGSRLTVL.

This clone was recorded once. This sequence joins TRBV28 and TRBJ1-2; the D is unclear. Between the trimmed V and J ends, which lost 4 bases and 5 bases, there was a span of 8 bases. Germline CDR1 and CDR2: MDHEN and SYDVKM. The CDR3 extends over 12 amino acids. The CDR3 DNA reads TGTGCCAGCAGTTCGGTACAGTATGGCTACACCTTC. The encoded protein is CASSSVQYGYTF.

The chain has TRBV4-3 and TRBJ2-5; TRBD2 matches 8 bases. The CDR3 extends over 16 amino acids. V gave up 3 bases and J gave up 4 bases; unmatched junction bases: 10. The germline CDR1 and CDR2 sequences are LGHNA and YSLEER. As DNA, the CDR3 is TGCGCCAGCAGCCATTCAGCGGGGGTGGGGGCAGAGACCCAGTACTTC. Protein: CASSHSAGVGAETQYF.

The genes are TRBV5-1 and TRBJ1-1, with D maybe TRBD1 (5 bases). Germline values: CDR1 SGHRS, CDR2 YFSETQ. The CDR3 is made up of 15 amino acids. Trimming shortened V by 4 bases and J by 1 base, and 14 bases separated the two germline ends. In DNA form, the CDR3 reads TGCGCCAGCAGCAGCACTCAGGGAAAGAACACTGAAGCTTTCTTT. Translated: CASSSTQGKNTEAFF.

V and J are TRBV10-1 and TRBJ2-2; TRBD2 aligns across 8 bases. The V gene's germline CDR1 is WNHNN and CDR2 SYGVQD (reference sequence). The CDR3 runs 15 residues. V gave up 5 bases and J gave up 2 bases; unmatched junction bases: 4. CDR3 DNA: TGCGCCAGCAGTAGTAGCGGGATAAACACCGGGGAGCTGTTTTTT. It is translated as CASSSSGINTGELFF.

The chain has TRBV27 and TRBJ1-5; D gene uncertain. The CDR3 covers 15 residues. V was pared by 1 base and J by 1 base, with 8 bases between. CDR1 is MNHEY and CDR2 is SMNVEV in the germline V gene (reference sequence). The CDR3 sequence is CASSLFTGSNQPQHF. The DNA of the CDR3 is TGTGCCAGCAGTTTATTTACCGGGAGCAATCAGCCCCAGCATTTT.

The V gene is TRBV11-3, the J gene TRBJ2-1; TRBD2 agrees at 11 bases. Germline CDR1 SGHNT, CDR2 YENEEA. V was pared by 3 bases and J by 8 bases, with 9 bases of the junction left unmatched. The CDR3 length is 16 residues. The CDR3 sequence is CASSFSTSGRSHEQFF. The CDR3 nucleotides are TGTGCCAGCAGCTTTTCCACTAGCGGGAGATCACATGAGCAGTTCTTC.

This sequence joins TRBV28 and TRBJ2-7, with 10 nucleotides matching TRBD2. The germline V gene encodes CDR1 MDHEN and CDR2 SYDVKM. The CDR3 length is 16 residues. V trimming: 5 bases; J trimming: 0 bases; junction bases outside the gene matches: 7. CDR3 DNA: TGTGCCAGCAGTCAGGACCTAGCGGGAGTCTCCTACGAGCAGTACTTC. Translating gives CASSQDLAGVSYEQYF.

Here the CDR3 reads CASSLRGWAHEQYF. Here the CDR3 DNA reads TGTGCCAGCAGCTTGAGAGGGTGGGCTCACGAGCAGTACTTC. The V and J genes are TRBV5-6 and TRBJ2-5; a weak D match, TRBD2 (5 bases). The DNA end is a closer match to TRBJ2-7, so the J assignment may be wrong. The germline V gene has CDR1 SGHDT and CDR2 YYEEEE. The CDR3 is made up of 14 amino acids.

The genes are TRBV5-1 and TRBJ2-1; 8 positions match TRBD2. The CDR3 runs 15 residues. After removal of 5 bases from V and 6 bases from J, the junction contained 10 bases not matched to a gene. CDR1 is SGHRS and CDR2 is YFSETQ in the germline V gene. The CDR3 region is CASSMGLGPPNEQFF. CDR3 bases: TGCGCCAGCAGTATGGGACTAGGTCCCCCCAATGAGCAGTTCTTC.

The V gene is TRBV7-8, the J gene TRBJ2-5; TRBD2 is a possible D gene (5 bases). There are 15 residues in the CDR3. V lost 6 bases and J lost 1, with 15 bases in between. Germline values: CDR1 SGHVS, CDR2 FQNEAQ. Here the CDR3 reads CASRLDRAIQETQYF. The DNA for the CDR3 is TGTGCCAGCAGACTAGATCGAGCCATCCAAGAGACCCAGTACTTC.

Details on this clone: One end of the junction fails to match germline, which may point to a read error. The V gene is TRBV7-2, the J gene TRBJ2-5, with D tentatively TRBD1 (5 bases). This CDR3 is built from 15 residues. Germline lookup yields CDR1 SGHTA and CDR2 FQGNSA. CDR3 sequence reads: CASSTTSGIVETLYF. The CDR3 DNA sequence: TGTGCCAGCAGCACCACCTCAGGGATAGTGGAGACCCTGTACTTC.

The rearrangement links TRBV7-2 to TRBJ2-3; D unresolved. This CDR3 comprises 15 residues. V was shortened by 1 base and J by 1 base, with 9 bases between the two germline ends. From germline, CDR1 is SGHTA and CDR2 FQGNSA. The CDR3 DNA reads TGTGCCAGCAGCTTAGGGTGGCCCCGCACAGATACGCAGTATTTT. As protein: CASSLGWPRTDTQYF.

The chain couples TRBV6-5 to TRBJ2-1, with D possibly TRBD2 on 6 matching bases. V lost 4 bases to trimming and J lost 5 bases, with 15 bases between them. This CDR3 spans 15 amino acids. Per the germline V gene, CDR1 is MNHEY and CDR2 is SVGAGI. The chain's CDR3 is CASSFHGTLNNEQFF. The CDR3 coding sequence is TGTGCCAGCAGTTTCCACGGGACTCTTAACAATGAGCAGTTCTTC.

In its sample, this clone was seen once. The rearrangement joins TRBV2 to TRBJ2-5; 7 bases are a match to TRBD2. Germline V gene data show CDR1 as SNHLY and CDR2 as FYNNEI. V lost 5 bases to trimming and J lost 4 bases; unmatched junction nucleotides: 7. The CDR3 extends over 14 amino acids. CDR3 residues: CASSWTSRRETQYF. In DNA, the CDR3 is TGTGCCAGCAGTTGGACTAGTCGGCGAGAGACCCAGTACTTC.

This chain joins TRBV9 and TRBJ2-3, with TRBD2 matching 8 bases. Germline CDR1 reads SGDLS; CDR2 reads YYNGEE. Losses at the gene ends were 1 base for V and 7 bases for J; bases not matched to a gene: 11. CDR3 size: 16 residues. The CDR3 coding sequence is TGTGCCAGCAGCGTAAGTCGGCGGGAGGTTCTGAATACGCAGTATTTT. Amino acid sequence: CASSVSRREVLNTQYF.

This clone appeared a single time. V gene TRBV5-1 combines with J gene TRBJ1-3; D is uncertain. This CDR3 contains 16 residues. V was pared by 0 bases and J by 2 bases, with 12 bases between. Looked up from germline, CDR1 is SGHRS and CDR2 is YFSETQ. CDR3: CASSLDQEEAGNTIYF. The DNA for the CDR3 is TGCGCCAGCAGCTTGGATCAGGAGGAGGCTGGAAACACCATATATTTT. Full variable domain (rest looked up from reference TRBV5-1 and TRBJ1-3): KAGVTQTPRYLIKTRGQQVTLSCSPISGHRSVSWYQQTPGQGLQFLFEYFSETQRNKGNFPGRFSGRQFSNSRSEMNVSTLELGDSALYLCASSLDQEEAGNTIYFGEGSWLTVV.